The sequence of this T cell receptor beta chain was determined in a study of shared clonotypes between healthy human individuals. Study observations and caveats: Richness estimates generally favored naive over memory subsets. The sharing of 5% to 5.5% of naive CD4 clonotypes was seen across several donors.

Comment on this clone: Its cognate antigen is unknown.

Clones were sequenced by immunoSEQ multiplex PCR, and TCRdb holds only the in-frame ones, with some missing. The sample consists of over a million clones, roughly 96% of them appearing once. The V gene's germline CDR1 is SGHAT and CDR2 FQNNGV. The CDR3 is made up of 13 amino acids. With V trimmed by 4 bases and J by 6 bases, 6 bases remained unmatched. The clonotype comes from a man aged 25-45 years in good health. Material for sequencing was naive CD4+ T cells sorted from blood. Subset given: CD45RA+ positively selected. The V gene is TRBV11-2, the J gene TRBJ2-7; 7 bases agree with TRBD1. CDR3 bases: TGTGCCAGCAGCTCGAGGGGGCATCCCGAGCAGTACTTC. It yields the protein CASSSRGHPEQYF.